Below are 22 T cell receptor beta chains sequenced from a single sample in a study of blood T cell repertoires in COVID-19. Repertoires were generated with immunoSEQ multiplex PCR, while TCRdb's copy carries only in-frame clones and drops some. The repertoire has around 170,000 clones, 89% of them found once; the top ten carry approximately 3%. The sample taken for sequencing was peripheral blood. The receptors stem from a man aged 55 to 70 with acute or convalescent COVID-19.

In its sample, this clone was seen a few times. This chain connects TRBV7-9 to TRBJ2-7; 9 positions agree with TRBD1. This CDR3 has 17 residues. The V segment lost 3 bases and the J segment 0 bases; nucleotides outside the gene matches: 9. CDR1 and CDR2 (germline): SEHNR, FQNEAQ (reference sequence). The CDR3 loop is CASSFTGGTTSSYEQYF. Here the CDR3 DNA reads TGTGCCAGCAGCTTTACAGGGGGCACTACCAGCTCCTACGAGCAGTACTTC.

The chain couples TRBV6-5 to TRBJ1-5, with a tentative D call TRBD1 (5 bases). Between the trimmed V and J ends, which lost 5 bases and 3 bases, there was a span of 14 bases. The CDR3 covers 15 residues. CDR1 is MNHEY and CDR2 is SVGAGI in the germline V gene. CDR3 sequence reads: CASSNQGWDNQPQHF. The CDR3 DNA is TGTGCCAGCAGTAATCAGGGATGGGACAATCAGCCCCAGCATTTT.

The J gene is TRBJ1-4, the V gene TRBV19, with unresolved D. The length of the CDR3 is 16 residues. Germline CDR1 reads LNHDA; CDR2 reads SQIVND (reference sequence). Between the trimmed V and J ends, which lost 4 bases and 4 bases, there was a span of 16 bases. The CDR3 DNA sequence: TGTGCCAGTAGTAACGGCGGGTTTAGGGTTAATGAAAAACTGTTTTTT. It specifies CASSNGGFRVNEKLFF.

This chain uses TRBV27 with TRBJ2-5; tentative D call: TRBD1 (6 bases). The CDR3 has 15 residues. V was pared by 3 bases and J by 7 bases, with 18 bases between. CDR1 MNHEY and CDR2 SMNVEV come from the germline V gene (reference sequence). For the CDR3, the DNA is TGTGCCAGCAGTTTTTCAGGGTGGGGGCAAAGGACCCAGTACTTC. Protein product: CASSFSGWGQRTQYF.

V is TRBV11-2 and J is TRBJ2-7; 7 nucleotides line up with TRBD1. In germline, CDR1 is SGHAT, CDR2 FQNNGV. V lost 5 bases and J lost 6; bases outside the gene matches: 13. The CDR3 contains 15 residues. In nucleotides, the CDR3 is TGTGCCAGCAGCCGGGGTCCGGACAGGTCTATCGAGCAGTACTTC. It encodes CASSRGPDRSIEQYF. Full variable domain (rest looked up from reference TRBV11-2 and TRBJ2-7): EAGVAQSPRYKIIEKRQSVAFWCNPISGHATLYWYQQILGQGPKLLIQFQNNGVVDDSQLPKDRFSAERLKGVDSTLKIQPAKLEDSAVYLCASSRGPDRSIEQYFGPGTRLTVT.

The chain combines TRBV15 with TRBJ1-4; D possibly corresponds to TRBD1 (5 bases). V shed 4 bases and J shed 8 bases, with 14 bases lying between them. The V gene's germline CDR1 is LNHNV and CDR2 YYDKDF (reference sequence). The CDR3 is 14 residues long. The DNA of the CDR3 is TGTGCCACCAGCACCGGGACGGCGGGAGAAAAACTGTTTTTT. Translating it yields CATSTGTAGEKLFF.

This chain connects TRBV10-3 to TRBJ1-5; D might be TRBD1 (6 bases). Trimming shortened V by 7 bases and J by 4 bases, and 14 bases separated the two germline ends. CDR3 length: 14 residues. The germline gives CDR1 ENHRY, CDR2 SYGVKD. The chain's CDR3 is CAIKEVGTNQPQHF. CDR3 sequence (DNA): TGTGCCATCAAGGAAGTCGGGACAAATCAGCCCCAGCATTTT.

The chain carries TRBV6-5 and TRBJ1-6, with D unresolved. Deletions cut 7 bases from V and 7 bases from J, with 11 bases between. The CDR3 spans 13 residues. Germline CDR1 and CDR2: MNHEY and SVGAGI. The CDR3 is CASMRAQNSPLHF. CDR3 bases: TGTGCCAGCATGAGGGCCCAGAATTCACCCCTCCACTTT.

The CDR3 spells CASSLKPPYEQYF. For the CDR3, the DNA is TGTGCCAGCAGTCTTAAGCCTCCCTACGAGCAGTACTTC. The chain combines TRBV27 with TRBJ2-7; D gene ambiguous. The germline V gene has CDR1 MNHEY and CDR2 SMNVEV (reference sequence). Trimming removed 5 bases at V and 2 bases at J, with 10 bases between. The CDR3 loop spans 13 amino acids.

The chain recombines TRBV19 with TRBJ1-2; tentative D call: TRBD1 (5 bases). CDR1 is LNHDA, CDR2 SQIVND, per germline (reference sequence). This CDR3 has 15 residues. Trimming cost V 6 bases and J 0 bases, with 14 bases left between them. CDR3 nucleotide sequence: TGTGCCAGTAGGACAGACCAACAGACTAACTATGGCTACACCTTC. The encoded protein is CASRTDQQTNYGYTF.

J is TRBJ2-1 and V is TRBV19, with 9 bases matching TRBD1. Germline V CDR1 and CDR2: LNHDA, SQIVND (reference sequence). The CDR3 consists of 15 residues. V lost 8 bases, J lost 4 bases, and 9 bases stayed unmatched. CDR3 nucleotides: TGTGCCAGTCGCTCCCCCGGGACAGGGTACAATGAGCAGTTCTTC. The encoded protein is CASRSPGTGYNEQFF.

The table lists this clone with a count of one. The chain has TRBV6-1 and TRBJ2-5; perhaps TRBD1 as D (6 bases). The V end lost 8 bases, the J end lost 2 bases, and 12 bases lay between the germline ends. This CDR3 contains 13 residues. Germline V gene lookup returns CDR1 MNHNS and CDR2 SASEGT. The CDR3 protein is CASHQGWQETQYF. The CDR3 DNA sequence: TGTGCCAGCCACCAGGGGTGGCAAGAGACCCAGTACTTC.

The rearrangement uses TRBV6-5 and TRBJ1-1, with 7 bases identical to TRBD1. J gave up 4 bases and V 10 bases, and 12 bases lay outside the gene matches. From germline, CDR1 is MNHEY and CDR2 SVGAGI. The CDR3 length is 14 residues. This chain's CDR3 is CATDRPLVGTEAFF. CDR3 sequence (DNA): TGTGCCACGGACAGGCCTTTGGTGGGCACTGAAGCTTTCTTT.

The chain links TRBV2 to TRBJ2-1, with D perhaps TRBD2 (6 bases). V shed 11 bases and J shed 6 bases, with 11 bases lying between them. The CDR3 runs to 11 residues. Germline lookup yields CDR1 SNHLY and CDR2 FYNNEI. The CDR3 loop reads CACSGVNEQFF. In DNA, the CDR3 is TGTGCCTGTTCGGGGGTCAATGAGCAGTTCTTC.

The V call is TRBV30, the J call TRBJ1-5, with TRBD1 identical over 7 bases. The V gene end was trimmed by 1 base and the J gene end by 5 bases; junction bases not matched to a gene: 5. Germline loops: CDR1 GTSNPN, CDR2 SVGIG (reference sequence). The CDR3 length is 14 residues. The CDR3 is CAWSAIDRDQPQHF. For the CDR3, the DNA is TGTGCCTGGAGTGCAATTGACAGGGATCAGCCCCAGCATTTT.

There are many counts of this clone. The rearrangement uses TRBV5-1 and TRBJ2-7, with TRBD1 as a possible D gene (6 bases). The CDR3 has 17 residues. The V gene's germline CDR1 is SGHRS and CDR2 YFSETQ. The V gene lost 0 bases and the J gene lost 0 bases, with 16 bases spanning the gap. The CDR3 loop reads CASSLANPGHHSYEQYF. The CDR3 DNA is TGCGCCAGCAGCTTGGCCAATCCGGGACACCACTCCTACGAGCAGTACTTC.

CDR3 sequence reads: CASSRAGGDTQYF. As DNA, the CDR3 is TGTGCCAGCTCAAGAGCGGGAGGAGATACGCAGTATTTT. This chain links TRBV18 with TRBJ2-3; TRBD2 agrees at 9 bases. Germline values: CDR1 KGHSH, CDR2 LQKENI. V was clipped by 5 bases and J by 5 bases; unmatched bases: 2. The CDR3 is 13 amino acids.

The J gene is TRBJ2-7, the V gene TRBV11-2, with D possibly being TRBD1 (6 bases). Germline loops: CDR1 SGHAT, CDR2 FQNNGV. V lost 3 bases and J lost 2, with 11 bases in between. The CDR3 consists of 14 residues. CDR3 amino acids: CASSFVPGAYEQYF. The CDR3 coding sequence is TGTGCCAGCAGCTTTGTCCCAGGGGCCTACGAGCAGTACTTC.

A word on this clone: Other DNA sequences in the same sample also yield this CDR3. V usage is TRBV4-2 and J usage is TRBJ1-1; D not certain. Germline V lookup: CDR1 LGHNA, CDR2 YNFKEQ. V lost 1 base to trimming and J lost 1 base, with 4 bases between them. This CDR3 has 13 residues. The CDR3 bases are TGTGCCAGCAGCCAAGGAGCGAACACTGAAGCTTTCTTT. It yields the protein CASSQGANTEAFF.

The CDR3 loop is CASSKRGGPDTQYF. The CDR3 region has the DNA TGTGCCAGCAGCAAGCGGGGGGGCCCAGATACGCAGTATTTT. The rearrangement joins TRBV5-6 to TRBJ2-3, with TRBD2 matching over 10 bases. Germline CDR1 SGHDT, CDR2 YYEEEE. The CDR3 consists of 14 residues. J was trimmed by 4 bases and V by 4 bases; bases with no gene match: 3.

The genes are TRBV5-1 and TRBJ2-3, with D tentatively TRBD2 (5 bases). Trimming took 4 bases from V and 2 from J, leaving 14 bases between them. Germline assignment: CDR1 SGHRS and CDR2 YFSETQ. The CDR3 has 15 amino acids. The DNA of the CDR3 is TGCGCCAGCAGCCGGGGTTTAGGGCTCACAGATACGCAGTATTTT. It encodes CASSRGLGLTDTQYF.

This chain joins TRBV27 and TRBJ1-1; 8 positions match TRBD1. The trim removed 4 bases at V and 8 bases at J, leaving 0 bases unmatched. CDR1 and CDR2 from the germline V gene are MNHEY and SMNVEV (reference sequence). The CDR3 length is 11 residues. CDR3 in DNA: TGTGCCAGCAGTTCAGGGGGCGAAGCTTTCTTT. Protein product: CASSSGGEAFF.